This TCR beta chain was observed in a study of cytotoxic CD8 clonotypes in ibrutinib-treated CLL. Study overall: Across the patients, some eleven were relapsed/refractory, around 16 treatment-naive and about 17 IGHV unmutated. After a median of almost 70 months, some 15 patients stayed remitted and approximately 12 progressed; responses had been partial in some 25 and complete in 2.

Study observations and caveats: Timing of sampling differed between sustained-remission and progressing patients.

The CDR3 loop spans 14 amino acids. The V segment lost 4 bases and the J segment 3 bases; nucleotides outside the gene matches: 7. CDR1 and CDR2 (germline): SGHRS, YFSETQ. Assay used: immunoSEQ multiplex PCR; TCRdb lists only in-frame clones, some missing. The sample holds about 330,000 clones; over 55% are singletons and the top ten take roughly 6.7%. Comments on this clone: Its cognate antigen is unknown.

Source: PBMCs, taken after 36 months of ibrutinib treatment. The genes are TRBV5-1 and TRBJ2-7; 7 nucleotides align to TRBD1. The sequence was collected from a human donor with chronic lymphocytic leukemia. CDR3 loop: CASSSTQGNYEQYF. The CDR3 DNA follows: TGCGCCAGCAGCAGTACACAGGGGAACTACGAGCAGTACTTC.